This T cell receptor (beta chain) was sequenced for a study of human T cells and chemical hapten exposure. The overall study: Mostly female, the patients presented with alopecia areata, totalis or universalis.

Study outcomes and limitations: Those TCRs sitting above 1 in 1000 frequency stayed the same with DPC sensitization.

V shed 5 bases and J shed 3 bases, with 18 bases lying between them. The CDR3 has 16 residues. With regard to this clonotype: What it recognizes is unknown.

Time point here: pre-sensitization, week 0. Documented treatment: therapeutic diphenylcyclopropenone sensitization with weekly scalp DPC. In the original analysis: From approximately 25,000 to 650,000 TCRs were found per sample, with a median of 95,638. TCRdb redid the calling of the RACE reads with MiXCR, one entry per CDR3 protein. The V and J calls, along with clone size, are taken from TCRdb and not from the paper's own processing. Here the sample spans about 260,000 distinct CDR3 sequences, over 8% being singletons. The rearrangement links TRBV12-3 or TRBV12-4 to TRBJ2-3; D is possibly TRBD1 (5 bases). The TCR sequence derives from a woman aged 40 to 55 with alopecia areata. Some clones in this sample may be carry-over from other donors' samples. Material: whole blood, obtained in connection with sensitization to the hapten diphenylcyclopropenone (DPC). CDR3 in amino acids: CASSPSDTMSTDTQYF. CDR3 DNA sequence: TGTGCCAGCAGTCCCTCGGACACAATGAGTACAGATACGCAGTATTTT.